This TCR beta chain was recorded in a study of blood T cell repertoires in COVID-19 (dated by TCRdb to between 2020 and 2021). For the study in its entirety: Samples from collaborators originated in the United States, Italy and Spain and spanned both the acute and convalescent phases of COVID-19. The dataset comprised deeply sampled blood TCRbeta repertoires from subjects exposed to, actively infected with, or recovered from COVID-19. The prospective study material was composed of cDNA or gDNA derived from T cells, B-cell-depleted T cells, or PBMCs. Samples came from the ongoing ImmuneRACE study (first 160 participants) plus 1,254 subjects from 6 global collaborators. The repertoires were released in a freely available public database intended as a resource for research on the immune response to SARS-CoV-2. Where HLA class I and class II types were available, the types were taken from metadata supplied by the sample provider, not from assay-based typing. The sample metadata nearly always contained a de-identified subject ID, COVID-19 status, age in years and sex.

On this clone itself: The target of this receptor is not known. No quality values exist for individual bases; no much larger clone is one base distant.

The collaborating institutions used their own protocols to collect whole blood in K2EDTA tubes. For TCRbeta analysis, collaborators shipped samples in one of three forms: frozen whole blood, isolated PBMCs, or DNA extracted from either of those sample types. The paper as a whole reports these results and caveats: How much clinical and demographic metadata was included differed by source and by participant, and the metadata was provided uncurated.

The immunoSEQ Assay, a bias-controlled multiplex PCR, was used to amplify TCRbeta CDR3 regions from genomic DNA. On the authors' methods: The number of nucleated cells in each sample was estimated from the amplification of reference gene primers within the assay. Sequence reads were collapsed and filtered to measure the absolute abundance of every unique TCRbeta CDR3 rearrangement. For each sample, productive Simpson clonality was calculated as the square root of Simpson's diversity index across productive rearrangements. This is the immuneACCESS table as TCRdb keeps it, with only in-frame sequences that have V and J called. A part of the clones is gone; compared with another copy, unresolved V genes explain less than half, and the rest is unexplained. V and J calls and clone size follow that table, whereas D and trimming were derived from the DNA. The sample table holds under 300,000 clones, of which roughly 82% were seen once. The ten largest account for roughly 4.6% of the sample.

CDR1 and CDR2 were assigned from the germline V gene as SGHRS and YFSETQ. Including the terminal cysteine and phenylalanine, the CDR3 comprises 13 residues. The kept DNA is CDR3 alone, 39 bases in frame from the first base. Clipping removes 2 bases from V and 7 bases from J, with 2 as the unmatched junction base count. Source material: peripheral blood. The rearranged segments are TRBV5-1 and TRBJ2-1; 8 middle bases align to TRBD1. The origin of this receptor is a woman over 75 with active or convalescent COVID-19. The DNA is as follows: TGCGCCAGCAGCTTCAGGGGGCGTAATGAGCAGTTCTTC. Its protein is CASSFRGRNEQFF.